This TCR beta chain was captured in a study of T cell changes during pregnancy in multiple sclerosis. Using immunoSEQ multiplex PCR, the repertoire was profiled, and TCRdb retains in-frame clones only, with some absent. Altogether 25,000 to 30,000 clones are present, about 89% being singletons, with the ten largest covering almost 8%. CDR3 length: 15 residues. V was pared by 3 bases and J by 3 bases, with 16 bases between. Germline CDR1 is SGHKS and CDR2 is YYEKEE (reference sequence). The sequence derives from a female donor with multiple sclerosis, enrolled in a pregnancy study. The J gene is TRBJ2-7, the V gene TRBV5-5, with a weak D call TRBD1 (6 bases). The specimen comprised CD8+ T cells from peripheral blood mononuclear cells, sampled before pregnancy. CDR3 loop: CASSYPGTPNYEQYF. In nucleotides, the CDR3 is TGTGCCAGCAGCTACCCCGGGACACCCAACTACGAGCAGTACTTC.